The rows below give T cell receptor beta chains drawn from one sample of a study of molecular identifiers for immune sequencing clone quantification. TCRdb reprocessed the PCR reads via MiXCR and lists one record per CDR3 protein. The table has about 630,000 distinct CDR3 sequences, about 25% seen once. Sequenced material: naive CD8+ T cells from blood, with Jurkat cell RNA spiked in. The receptors were sampled from a human donor in good health. Some libraries in this study had Jurkat cell RNA spiked in. CDR3s leave out the opening cysteine and the closing phenylalanine or tryptophan.

V: TRBV12-3/TRBV12-4
CDR3: ASSFNGPYEQY

V: TRBV14
CDR3: ATYESQVSYEQY

V: TRBV29-1
CDR3: SVDSGPYEQY

V: TRBV4-2
CDR3: ASSQDWGSSNTGEPF

V: TRBV6-5
CDR3: ASRPGAGEVAYEQY

V: TRBV30
CDR3: AWRVGQGLNEKLF

V: TRBV7-9
CDR3: ASSLAGLEGNTIY

V: TRBV30
CDR3: AWTDRGGYEQY

V: TRBV5-4
CDR3: ASSTGQELGGELF

V: TRBV5-4
CDR3: ASSAERANYGYT

V: TRBV7-2
CDR3: ASSLVTGDSYEQY